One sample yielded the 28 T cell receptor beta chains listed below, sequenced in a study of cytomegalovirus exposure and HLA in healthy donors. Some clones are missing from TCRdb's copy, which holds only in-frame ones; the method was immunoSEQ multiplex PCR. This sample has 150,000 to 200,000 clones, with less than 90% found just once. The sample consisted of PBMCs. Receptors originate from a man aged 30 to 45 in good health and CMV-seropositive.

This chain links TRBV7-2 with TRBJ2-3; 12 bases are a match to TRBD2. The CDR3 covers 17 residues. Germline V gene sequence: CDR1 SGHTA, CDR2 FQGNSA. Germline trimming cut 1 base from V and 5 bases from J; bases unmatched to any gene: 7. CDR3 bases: TGTGCCAGCAGCTTAGTGCCTAGCGGGAGGGCCAGAGATACGCAGTATTTT. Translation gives CASSLVPSGRARDTQYF.

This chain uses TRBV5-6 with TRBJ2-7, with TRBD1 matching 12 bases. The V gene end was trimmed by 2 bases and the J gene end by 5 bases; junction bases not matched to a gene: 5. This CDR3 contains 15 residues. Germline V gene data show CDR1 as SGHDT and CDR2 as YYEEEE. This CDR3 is CASSFGTGGGHEQYF. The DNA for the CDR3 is TGTGCCAGCAGCTTCGGGACAGGGGGCGGACACGAGCAGTACTTC.

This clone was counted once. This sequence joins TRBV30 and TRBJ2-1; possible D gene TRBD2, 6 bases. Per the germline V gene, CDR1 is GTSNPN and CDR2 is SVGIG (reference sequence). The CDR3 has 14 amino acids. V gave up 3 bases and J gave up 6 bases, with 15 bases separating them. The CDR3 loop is CAWRSTGGANEQFF. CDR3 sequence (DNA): TGTGCCTGGAGGTCGACTGGAGGGGCCAATGAGCAGTTCTTC.

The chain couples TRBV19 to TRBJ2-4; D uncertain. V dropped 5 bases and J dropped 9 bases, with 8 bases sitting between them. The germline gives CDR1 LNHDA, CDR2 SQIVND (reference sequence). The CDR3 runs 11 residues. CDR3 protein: CASSEHSIQYF. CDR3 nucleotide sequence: TGTGCCAGTAGTGAGCATAGCATTCAGTACTTC. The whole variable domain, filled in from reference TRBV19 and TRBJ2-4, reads DGGITQSPKYLFRKEGQNVTLSCEQNLNHDAMYWYRQDPGQGLRLIYYSQIVNDFQKGDIAEGYSVSREKKESFPLTVTSAQKNPTAFYLCASSEHSIQYFGAGTRLSVL.

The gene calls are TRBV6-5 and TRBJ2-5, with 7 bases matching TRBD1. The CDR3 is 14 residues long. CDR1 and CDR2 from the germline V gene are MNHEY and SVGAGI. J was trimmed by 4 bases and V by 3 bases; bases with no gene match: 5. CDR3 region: CASSYSQGRETQYF. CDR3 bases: TGTGCCAGCAGTTATTCACAGGGGCGAGAGACCCAGTACTTC.

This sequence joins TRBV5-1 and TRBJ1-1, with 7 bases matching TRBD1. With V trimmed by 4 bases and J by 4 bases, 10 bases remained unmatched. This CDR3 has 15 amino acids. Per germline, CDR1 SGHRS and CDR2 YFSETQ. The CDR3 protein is CASSIRQGQVTEAFF. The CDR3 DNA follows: TGCGCCAGCAGCATCAGACAGGGCCAGGTCACTGAAGCTTTCTTT.

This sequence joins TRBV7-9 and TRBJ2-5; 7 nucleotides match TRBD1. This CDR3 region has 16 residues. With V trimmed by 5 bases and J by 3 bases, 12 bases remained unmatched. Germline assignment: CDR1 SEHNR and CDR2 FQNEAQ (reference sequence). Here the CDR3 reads CASSEGHRDREETQYF. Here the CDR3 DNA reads TGTGCCAGCAGCGAAGGACACCGGGACAGAGAAGAGACCCAGTACTTC.

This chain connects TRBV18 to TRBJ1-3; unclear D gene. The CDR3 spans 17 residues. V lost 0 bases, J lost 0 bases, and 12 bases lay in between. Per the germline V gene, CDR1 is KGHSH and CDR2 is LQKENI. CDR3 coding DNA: TGTGCCAGCTCACCACCTGGCGGCGCAAGCTCTGGAAACACCATATATTTT. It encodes CASSPPGGASSGNTIYF.

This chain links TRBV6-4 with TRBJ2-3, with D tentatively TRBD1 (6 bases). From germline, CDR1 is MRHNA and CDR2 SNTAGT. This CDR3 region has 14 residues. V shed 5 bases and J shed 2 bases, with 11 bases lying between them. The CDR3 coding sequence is TGTGCCAGCAGTCCGGACAGATTCACAGATACGCAGTATTTT. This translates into CASSPDRFTDTQYF.

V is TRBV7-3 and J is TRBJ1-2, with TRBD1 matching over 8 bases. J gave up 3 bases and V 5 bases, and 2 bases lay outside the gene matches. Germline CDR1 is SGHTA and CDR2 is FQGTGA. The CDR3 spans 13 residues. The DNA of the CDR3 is TGTGCCAGCAGCCCGGGACAGGACTATGGCTACACCTTC. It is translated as CASSPGQDYGYTF.

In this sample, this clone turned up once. DNA for the CDR3: TGTGCCAGCAGCTCTCCGGGGACTAGGCTAGAGACCCAGTACTTC. It translates to CASSSPGTRLETQYF. The chain employs TRBV7-6 and TRBJ2-5; 8 bases map to TRBD2. The CDR3 is 15 amino acids. The germline gives CDR1 SGHVS, CDR2 FNYEAQ. Trimming cost V 4 bases and J 4 bases; bases outside gene matches: 8.

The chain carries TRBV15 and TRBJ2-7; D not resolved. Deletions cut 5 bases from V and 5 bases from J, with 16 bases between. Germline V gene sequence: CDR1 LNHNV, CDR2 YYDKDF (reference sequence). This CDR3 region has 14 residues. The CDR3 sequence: CATSPIKHLHEQYF. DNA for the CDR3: TGTGCCACCAGCCCCATCAAGCACCTCCACGAGCAGTACTTC. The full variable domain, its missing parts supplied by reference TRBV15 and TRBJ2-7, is DAMVIQNPRYQVTQFGKPVTLSCSQTLNHNVMYWYQQKSSQAPKLLFHYYDKDFNNEADTPDNFQSRRPNTSFCFLDIRSPGLGDTAMYLCATSPIKHLHEQYFGPGTRLTVT.

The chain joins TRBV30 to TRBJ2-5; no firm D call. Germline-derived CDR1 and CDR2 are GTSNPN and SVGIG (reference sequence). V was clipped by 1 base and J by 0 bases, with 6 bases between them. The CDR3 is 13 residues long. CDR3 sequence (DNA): TGTGCCTGGAGTGCAGTGTACCAAGAGACCCAGTACTTC. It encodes CAWSAVYQETQYF.

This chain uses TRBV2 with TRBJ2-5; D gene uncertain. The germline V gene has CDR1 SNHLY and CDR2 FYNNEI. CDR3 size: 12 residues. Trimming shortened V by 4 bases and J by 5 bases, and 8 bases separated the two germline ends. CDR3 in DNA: TGTGCCAGCAGTGGAATTGAGGAGACCCAGTACTTC. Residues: CASSGIEETQYF.

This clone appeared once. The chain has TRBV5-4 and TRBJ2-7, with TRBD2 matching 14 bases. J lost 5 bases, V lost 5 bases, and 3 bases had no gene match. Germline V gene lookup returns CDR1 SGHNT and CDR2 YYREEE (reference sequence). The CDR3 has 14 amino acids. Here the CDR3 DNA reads TGTGCCAGCAGACCGGGACTAGCGGGGGACGAGCAGTACTTC. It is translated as CASRPGLAGDEQYF.

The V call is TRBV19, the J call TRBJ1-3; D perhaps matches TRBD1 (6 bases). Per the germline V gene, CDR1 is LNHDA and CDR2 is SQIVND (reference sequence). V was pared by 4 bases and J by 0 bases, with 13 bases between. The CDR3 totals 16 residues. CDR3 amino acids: CASSSRTANSGNTIYF. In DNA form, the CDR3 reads TGTGCCAGTAGTAGCCGGACAGCTAACTCTGGAAACACCATATATTTT.

CDR3 sequence reads: CASSYNANPGTNNEQFF. The CDR3 DNA sequence: TGCGCCAGCAGCTACAACGCAAATCCCGGGACTAACAATGAGCAGTTCTTC. The V call is TRBV5-1, the J call TRBJ2-1, with TRBD2 matching 7 bases. CDR1 and CDR2 from the germline V gene are SGHRS and YFSETQ. The CDR3 extends over 17 amino acids. V lost 3 bases, J lost 5 bases, and 14 bases stayed unmatched.

DNA of the CDR3: TGTGCCAGCAGTAGGACAGGTATTCCCTACGAGCAGTACTTC. It is translated as CASSRTGIPYEQYF. The J gene is TRBJ2-7, the V gene TRBV28; the match to TRBD1 covers 7 bases. Germline CDR1 reads MDHEN; CDR2 reads SYDVKM. V dropped 5 bases and J dropped 2; count of bases not matched to a gene: 6. This CDR3 has 14 amino acids.

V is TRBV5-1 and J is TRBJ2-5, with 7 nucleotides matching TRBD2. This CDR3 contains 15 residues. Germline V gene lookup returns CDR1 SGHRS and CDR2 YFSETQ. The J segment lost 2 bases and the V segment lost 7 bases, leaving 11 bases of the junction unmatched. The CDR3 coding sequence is TGCGCCAGCGGGCCGGCGGGAGACCCACAAGAGACCCAGTACTTC. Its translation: CASGPAGDPQETQYF.

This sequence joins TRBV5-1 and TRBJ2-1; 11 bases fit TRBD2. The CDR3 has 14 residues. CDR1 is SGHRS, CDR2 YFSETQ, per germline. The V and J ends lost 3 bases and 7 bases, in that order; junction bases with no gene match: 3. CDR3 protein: CASSSGTSGNEQFF. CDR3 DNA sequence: TGCGCCAGCAGCTCCGGGACTAGCGGTAATGAGCAGTTCTTC.

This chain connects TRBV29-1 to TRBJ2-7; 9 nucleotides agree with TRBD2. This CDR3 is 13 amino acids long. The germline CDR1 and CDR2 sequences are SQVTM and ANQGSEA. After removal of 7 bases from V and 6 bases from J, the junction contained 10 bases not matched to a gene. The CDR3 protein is CSGGRGGPSEQYF. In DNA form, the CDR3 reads TGCAGCGGGGGGCGGGGGGGCCCTTCCGAGCAGTACTTC.

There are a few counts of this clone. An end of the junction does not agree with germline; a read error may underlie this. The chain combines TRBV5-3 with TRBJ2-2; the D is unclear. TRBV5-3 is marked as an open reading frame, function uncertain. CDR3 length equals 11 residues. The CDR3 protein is CPTGYTGELFF. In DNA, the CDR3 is TGCCCGACTGGGTATACCGGGGAGCTGTTTTTT.

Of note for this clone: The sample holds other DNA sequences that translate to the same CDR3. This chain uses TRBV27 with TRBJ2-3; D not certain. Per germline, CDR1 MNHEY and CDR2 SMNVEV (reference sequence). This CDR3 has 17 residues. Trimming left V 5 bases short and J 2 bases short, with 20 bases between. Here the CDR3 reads CASSLERGSPDTDTQYF. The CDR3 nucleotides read TGTGCCAGCAGTCTAGAGCGCGGATCGCCGGACACAGATACGCAGTATTTT.

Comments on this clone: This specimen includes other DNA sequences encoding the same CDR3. DNA of the CDR3: TGTGCCAGCAGCCCCGGGACAGGTTCCTACGAGCAGTACTTC. Its translation is CASSPGTGSYEQYF. J is TRBJ2-7 and V is TRBV11-2; 8 bases line up with TRBD1. The CDR3 consists of 14 residues. Germline loops: CDR1 SGHAT, CDR2 FQNNGV. Trimming cost V 5 bases and J 1 base; bases outside gene matches: 4.

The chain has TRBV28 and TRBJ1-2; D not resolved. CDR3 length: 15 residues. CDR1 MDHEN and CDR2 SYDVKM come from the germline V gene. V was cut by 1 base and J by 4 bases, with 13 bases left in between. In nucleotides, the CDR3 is TGTGCCAGCAGTTTATACACCAGCGGATCCTATGGCTACACCTTC. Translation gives CASSLYTSGSYGYTF.

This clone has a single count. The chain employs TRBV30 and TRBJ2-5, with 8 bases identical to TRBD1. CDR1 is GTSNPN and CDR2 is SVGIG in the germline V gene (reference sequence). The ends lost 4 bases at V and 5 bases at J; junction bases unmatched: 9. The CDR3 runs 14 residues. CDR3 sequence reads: CAWKDRALGETQYF. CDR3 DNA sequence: TGTGCCTGGAAGGACAGGGCTTTAGGGGAGACCCAGTACTTC.

The CDR3: CASSSTSGSDYEQYF. The CDR3 bases are TGTGCCAGCAGTTCGACTAGCGGGAGTGACTACGAGCAGTACTTC. The chain joins TRBV28 to TRBJ2-7, with 12 bases that match TRBD2. The CDR3 extends over 15 amino acids. CDR1 MDHEN and CDR2 SYDVKM come from the germline V gene. V shed 4 bases, J shed 3 bases, and the junction held 4 bases outside the gene matches.

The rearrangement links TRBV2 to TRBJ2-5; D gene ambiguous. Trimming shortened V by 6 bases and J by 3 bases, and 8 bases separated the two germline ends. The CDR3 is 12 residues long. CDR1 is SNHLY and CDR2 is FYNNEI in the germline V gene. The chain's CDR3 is CASRTEEETQYF. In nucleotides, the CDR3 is TGTGCCAGCAGAACAGAAGAAGAGACCCAGTACTTC.